The sequence of this T cell receptor (beta chain) was determined in a study of CD8+ T cells in alopecia areata. V lost 7 bases to trimming and J lost 4 bases; unmatched junction nucleotides: 12. The CDR3 is 15 amino acids. CDR1 and CDR2 (germline): SQVTM, ANQGSEA. Reverse transcribed after extraction, RNA yielded cDNA as the sequencing template. The protocol was immunoSEQ multiplex PCR, while the TCRdb copy is restricted to in-frame clones and leaves out a portion. The sample yields 150,000 to 180,000 clones, approximately 53% seen once. Material: CD8+ T cells sorted from blood, obtained at week 0. The clonotype comes from a human donor with alopecia areata. The chain links TRBV29-1 to TRBJ2-3; 9 bases are shared with TRBD2. The DNA of the CDR3 is TGCAGCGCTTTAATGACTAGCGGTCGTTCAGATACGCAGTATTTT. Translating it yields CSALMTSGRSDTQYF.